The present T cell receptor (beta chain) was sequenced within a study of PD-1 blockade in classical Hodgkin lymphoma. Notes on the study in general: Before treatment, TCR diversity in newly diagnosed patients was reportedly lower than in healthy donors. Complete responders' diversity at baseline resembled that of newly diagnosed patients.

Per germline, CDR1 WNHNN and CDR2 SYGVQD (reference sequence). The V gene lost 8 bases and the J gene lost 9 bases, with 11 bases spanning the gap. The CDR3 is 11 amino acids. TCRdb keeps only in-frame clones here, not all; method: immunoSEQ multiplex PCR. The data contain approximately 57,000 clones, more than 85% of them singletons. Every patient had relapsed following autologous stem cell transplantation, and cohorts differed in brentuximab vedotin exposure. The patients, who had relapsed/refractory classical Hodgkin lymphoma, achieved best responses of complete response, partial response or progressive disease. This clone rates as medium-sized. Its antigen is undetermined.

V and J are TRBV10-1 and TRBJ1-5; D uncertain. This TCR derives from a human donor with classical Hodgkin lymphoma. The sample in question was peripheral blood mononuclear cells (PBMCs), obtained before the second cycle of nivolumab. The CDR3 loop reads CASSRGRPQHF. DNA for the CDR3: TGCGCCAGCTCTCGGGGTAGGCCCCAGCATTTT.